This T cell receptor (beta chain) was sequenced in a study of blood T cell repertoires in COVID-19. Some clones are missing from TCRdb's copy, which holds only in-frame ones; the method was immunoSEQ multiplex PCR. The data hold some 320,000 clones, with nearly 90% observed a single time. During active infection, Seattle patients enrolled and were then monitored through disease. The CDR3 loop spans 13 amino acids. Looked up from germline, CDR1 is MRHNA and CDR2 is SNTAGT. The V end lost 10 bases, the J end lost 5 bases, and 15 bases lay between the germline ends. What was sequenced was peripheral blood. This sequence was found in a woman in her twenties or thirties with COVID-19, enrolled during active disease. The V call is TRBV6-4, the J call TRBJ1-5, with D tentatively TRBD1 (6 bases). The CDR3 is CATRDKGYQPQHF. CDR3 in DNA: TGTGCCACCCGGGACAAGGGATATCAGCCCCAGCATTTT.